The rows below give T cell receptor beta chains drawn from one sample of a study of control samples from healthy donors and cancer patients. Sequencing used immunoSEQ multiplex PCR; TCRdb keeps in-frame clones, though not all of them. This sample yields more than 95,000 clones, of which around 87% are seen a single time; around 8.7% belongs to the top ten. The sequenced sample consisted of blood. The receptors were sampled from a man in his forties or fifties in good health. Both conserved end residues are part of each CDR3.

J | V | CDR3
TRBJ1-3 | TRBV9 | CASSVAGSSGNTIYF
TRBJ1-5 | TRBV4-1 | CASSATANNQPQHF
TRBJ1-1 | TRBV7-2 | CASSWEVGRGAFF
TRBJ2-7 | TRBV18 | CASSPVGYEQYF
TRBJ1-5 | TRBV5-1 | CASSLGDLLNQPQHF
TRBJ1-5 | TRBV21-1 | CASSNLIQGLGRARSGQPQHF
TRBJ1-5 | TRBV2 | CASSEEGPYSNQPQHF
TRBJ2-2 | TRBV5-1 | CASSNRGRVTGELFF
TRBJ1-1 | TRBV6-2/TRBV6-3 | CASSLGHWNTEAFF
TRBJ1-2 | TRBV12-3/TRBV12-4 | CANHQGNYGYTF
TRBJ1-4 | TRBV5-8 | CASSLEGTVNEKLFF
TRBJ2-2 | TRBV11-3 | CASSVYGSGGAYTGELFF
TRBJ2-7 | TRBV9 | CASSVAGGEGYEQYF
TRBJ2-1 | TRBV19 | CASSTSLVLRPHEQFF
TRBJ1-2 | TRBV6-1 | CASSEGQYYGYTF
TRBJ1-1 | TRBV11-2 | CASSLDLGGYEAFF
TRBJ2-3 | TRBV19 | CASSISSGVGADTQYF
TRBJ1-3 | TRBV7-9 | CASSSQGVTIYF
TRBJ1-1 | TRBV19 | CASSMGRRTEAFF
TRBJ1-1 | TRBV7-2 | CASSILSGGTEAFF
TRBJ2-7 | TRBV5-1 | CASSLRDGPTYEQYF
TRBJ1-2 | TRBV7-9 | CASSLEPGGNSNGYTF
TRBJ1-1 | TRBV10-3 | CAISPGVRGRFTEAFF
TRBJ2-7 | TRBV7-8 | CASSLPSGTGGLVDEQYF
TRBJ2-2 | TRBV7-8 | CASSLWAGDLPGELFF
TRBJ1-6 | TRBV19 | CASTGTGGRLSYNSPLHF
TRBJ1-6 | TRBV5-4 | CASSRDNSPLHF
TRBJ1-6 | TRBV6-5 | CASSYWEGSSPLHF
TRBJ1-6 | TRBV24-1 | CATKGGYNSPLHF
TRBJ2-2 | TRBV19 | CASSRLPGQGTGELFF
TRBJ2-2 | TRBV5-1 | CASSGTGGYGELFF
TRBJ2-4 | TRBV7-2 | CASSDQTGVVKNIQYF
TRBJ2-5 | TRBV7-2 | CASSSRTSYGETQYF
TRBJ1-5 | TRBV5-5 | CASRRPGQDNQPQHF
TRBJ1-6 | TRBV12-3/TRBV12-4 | CASSYEGSSPLHF
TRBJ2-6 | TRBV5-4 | CASSRLAGGQANVLTF
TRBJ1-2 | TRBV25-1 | CASSSRDREFGGYIF
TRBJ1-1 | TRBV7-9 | CASSFNRAEAFF
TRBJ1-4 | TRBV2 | CASSEDRVGNEKLFF
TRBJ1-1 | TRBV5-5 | CASSIGTGGNTEAFF